The 18 T cell receptor beta chains below all came from one sample that was sequenced in a study of technical replicates of blood from a handful of donors (dated by TCRdb to about 2017). Library method: the immunoSEQ multiplex PCR assay. In TCRdb, the immuneACCESS table is reduced to in-frame sequences with V and J assigned. These tables do not hold every clone; where another copy was compared, an unresolved V gene accounts for under half, and the others remain unexplained. Across this sample there are roughly 66,000 clones, with around 88% seen only once. The top ten constitute 5.1% of the sample. The sample consisted of PBMCs. These receptor sequences come from a human donor in good health. Some clones in this sample may be carry-over from other donors' samples.

The chain links TRBV5-1 to TRBJ1-6; unclear D gene. This CDR3 region has 14 residues. Germline loops: CDR1 SGHRS, CDR2 YFSETQ. V lost 2 bases and J 7 bases, leaving 10 bases between the germline ends. The CDR3: CASSFDFVNSPLHF. CDR3 bases: TGCGCCAGCAGCTTCGACTTTGTAAATTCACCCCTCCACTTT.

The chain joins TRBV7-9 to TRBJ2-7; 7 bases line up with TRBD1. The CDR3 has 13 residues. V lost 5 bases and J lost 3; bases outside the gene matches: 4. Germline CDR1 SEHNR, CDR2 FQNEAQ (reference sequence). The CDR3 region has the DNA TGTGCCAGCAGCGTTCCAGGGGGCTACGAGCAGTACTTC. It encodes CASSVPGGYEQYF. Full variable domain (outside the CDR3, taken from reference TRBV7-9 and TRBJ2-7): DTGVSQNPRHKITKRGQNVTFRCDPISEHNRLYWYRQTLGQGPEFLTYFQNEAQLEKSRLLSDRFSAERPKGSFSTLEIQRTEQGDSAMYLCASSVPGGYEQYFGPGTRLTVT.

V usage is TRBV6-5 and J usage is TRBJ1-2; no clear D. CDR3 size: 15 residues. Trimming left V 2 bases short and J 3 bases short, with 13 bases between. Germline V lookup: CDR1 MNHEY, CDR2 SVGAGI. This chain's CDR3 is CASSYPTGGYYGYTF. CDR3 coding DNA: TGTGCCAGCAGTTACCCCACCGGCGGTTACTATGGCTACACCTTC.

The genes are TRBV11-2 and TRBJ2-7, with unresolved D. CDR1 SGHAT and CDR2 FQNNGV come from the germline V gene. Between the trimmed V and J ends, which lost 5 bases and 4 bases, there was a span of 12 bases. This CDR3 comprises 13 residues. DNA of the CDR3: TGTGCCAGCAGCCTCCTCGGTGGTTACGAGCAGTACTTC. Translating gives CASSLLGGYEQYF.

V and J are TRBV6-6 and TRBJ2-7, with 9 bases aligning to TRBD1. The V gene end was trimmed by 4 bases and the J gene end by 6 bases; junction bases not matched to a gene: 4. Per germline, CDR1 MNHNY and CDR2 SVGAGI (reference sequence). CDR3 length equals 13 residues. The DNA for the CDR3 is TGTGCCAGCAGTTCTCGGGACAGGGTCGAGCAGTACTTC. It translates to CASSSRDRVEQYF.

The chain is built from TRBV19 and TRBJ2-2; 11 bases line up with TRBD1. J was trimmed by 5 bases and V by 5 bases; bases with no gene match: 7. This CDR3 is 16 amino acids long. CDR1 is LNHDA, CDR2 SQIVND, per germline (reference sequence). As DNA, the CDR3 is TGTGCCAGTAGTTCCGGACAGGGGGCGGGGACCGGGGAGCTGTTTTTT. It yields the protein CASSSGQGAGTGELFF.

The chain links TRBV13 to TRBJ1-2; 11 bases fit TRBD1. CDR3 length: 15 residues. In germline, CDR1 is PRHDT, CDR2 FYEKMQ (reference sequence). The V segment lost 0 bases and the J segment 8 bases; nucleotides outside the gene matches: 5. This CDR3 reads CASSLGDRGRRGYTF. The CDR3 DNA sequence: TGTGCCAGCAGCTTAGGGGACAGGGGGCGGCGAGGCTACACCTTC.

The chain employs TRBV29-1 and TRBJ2-1; 7 nucleotides line up with TRBD2. The CDR3 is 13 amino acids. Germline CDR1 SQVTM, CDR2 ANQGSEA. With 3 bases clipped from V and 4 bases from J, the junction kept 3 bases outside the gene matches. The CDR3 coding sequence is TGCAGCGTTGACGAGCGGGGTTACAATGAGCAGTTCTTC. Translation gives CSVDERGYNEQFF.

V gene TRBV19 combines with J gene TRBJ2-2; weak D call: TRBD1 (5 bases). The CDR3 has 13 amino acids. Per germline, CDR1 LNHDA and CDR2 SQIVND (reference sequence). Between the trimmed V and J ends, which lost 1 base and 6 bases, there was a span of 6 bases. The CDR3 loop is CASSIVGAGELFF. The CDR3 DNA follows: TGTGCCAGTAGTATAGTAGGGGCCGGGGAGCTGTTTTTT.

The CDR3 region has the DNA TGCAGCGTTGGGTCCCAACTGATGCGGGAGCAGTACTTC. This translates into CSVGSQLMREQYF. The chain couples TRBV29-1 to TRBJ2-7; D is undetermined. CDR3 size: 13 residues. The germline V and J ends were trimmed by 4 bases and 7 bases, with 17 bases remaining between them. Germline values: CDR1 SQVTM, CDR2 ANQGSEA.

V usage is TRBV18 and J usage is TRBJ2-3; D is unclear. This CDR3 has 12 amino acids. CDR1 and CDR2 from the germline V gene are KGHSH and LQKENI. V was pared by 5 bases and J by 3 bases, with 6 bases between. The CDR3 sequence is CASSATTDTQYF. The CDR3 nucleotides are TGTGCCAGCTCAGCAACTACAGATACGCAGTATTTT.

This chain joins TRBV7-8 and TRBJ2-7; the D is unclear. The CDR3 loop spans 14 amino acids. Trimming cost V 5 bases and J 7 bases, with 18 bases left between them. Germline V gene data show CDR1 as SGHVS and CDR2 as FQNEAQ. CDR3 coding DNA: TGTGCCAGCAGCCACGGCCAAAACCGGCGGGAGCAGTACTTC. Translation gives CASSHGQNRREQYF. The full variable domain, completed using reference TRBV7-8 and TRBJ2-7, is GAGVSQSPRYKVAKRGQDVALRCDPISGHVSLFWYQQALGQGPEFLTYFQNEAQLDKSGLPSDRFFAERPEGSVSTLKIQRTQQEDSAVYLCASSHGQNRREQYFGPGTRLTVT.

J is TRBJ1-5 and V is TRBV19, with 12 bases fitting TRBD1. The germline V gene has CDR1 LNHDA and CDR2 SQIVND (reference sequence). The CDR3 spans 16 residues. V gave up 4 bases and J gave up 4 bases; unmatched junction bases: 5. CDR3 sequence (DNA): TGTGCCAGTAGTAGGGGGACAGGGGGCGCAAATCAGCCCCAGCATTTT. It specifies CASSRGTGGANQPQHF.

The rearrangement joins TRBV29-1 to TRBJ1-5; TRBD1 aligns across 8 bases. Germline V lookup: CDR1 SQVTM, CDR2 ANQGSEA. V shed 5 bases, J shed 6 bases, and the junction held 3 bases outside the gene matches. The CDR3 covers 12 residues. CDR3 in DNA: TGCAGCGTTCGTACAGGGGGTCAGCCCCAGCATTTT. Amino acid sequence: CSVRTGGQPQHF. Drawing the rest from reference TRBV29-1 and TRBJ1-5, the complete variable domain is SAVISQKPSRDICQRGTSLTIQCQVDSQVTMMFWYRQQPGQSLTLIATANQGSEATYESGFVIDKFPISRPNLTFSTLTVSNMSPEDSSIYLCSVRTGGQPQHFGDGTRLSIL.

J is TRBJ2-3 and V is TRBV6-1; D perhaps matches TRBD2 (5 bases). V shed 1 base and J shed 10 bases, with 9 bases lying between them. This CDR3 is 12 amino acids long. Germline-derived CDR1 and CDR2 are MNHNS and SASEGT. In DNA, the CDR3 is TGTGCCAGCAGTGAAGGGACTCAGGCGCAGTATTTT. It encodes CASSEGTQAQYF.

The V and J genes are TRBV9 and TRBJ2-5; 12 bases match TRBD2. Germline V lookup: CDR1 SGDLS, CDR2 YYNGEE. The CDR3 contains 19 residues. V was pared by 7 bases and J by 5 bases, with 21 bases of the junction left unmatched. This CDR3 reads CASATSGLAGGFKPETQYF. In DNA form, the CDR3 reads TGTGCCAGCGCTACTTCGGGGCTAGCGGGGGGGTTCAAACCGGAGACCCAGTACTTC.

The CDR3 region has the DNA TGTGCCAGCAGAGGGGACAGGGGGGATCAGCCCCAGCATTTT. Translating it yields CASRGDRGDQPQHF. The rearrangement links TRBV6-1 to TRBJ1-5; 11 bases are shared with TRBD1. Per germline, CDR1 MNHNS and CDR2 SASEGT. V gave up 6 bases and J gave up 5 bases; unmatched junction bases: 3. This CDR3 contains 14 residues.

This clone was detected only a few times. J is TRBJ2-1 and V is TRBV5-1, with a possible D match to TRBD2 (6 bases). Germline V gene sequence: CDR1 SGHRS, CDR2 YFSETQ. Between the trimmed V and J ends, which lost 6 bases and 4 bases, there was a span of 14 bases. The CDR3 covers 14 residues. CDR3 DNA sequence: TGCGCCAGCACAAACGGGGGAGGATACAATGAGCAGTTCTTC. Protein sequence: CASTNGGGYNEQFF.